The 14 T cell receptor beta chains below all came from one sample that was sequenced in a study of CD8 T cells in cerebrospinal fluid in Alzheimer's disease. TCRdb re-called the 10x single-cell sequencing reads and catalogs CDR3 proteins one per entry, DNA excluded. Its table lists some 1,500 distinct CDR3 sequences. The sample was cerebrospinal fluid. The receptor source for this set is a human donor with Alzheimer's disease.

Its frequency marks this clonotype as large. The rearrangement links TRBV9 to TRBJ1-2; TCRdb's assignment of TRBD1 cannot be checked, as there is no DNA. Germline V gene lookup returns CDR1 SGDLS and CDR2 YYNGEE. The CDR3 has 14 residues. Here the CDR3 reads CASSPGYRDYGYTF. The full variable domain, completed using reference TRBV9 and TRBJ1-2, is DSGVTQTPKHLITATGQRVTLRCSPRSGDLSVYWYQQSLDQGLQFLIQYYNGEERAKGNILERFSAQQFPDLHSELNLSSLELGDSALYFCASSPGYRDYGYTFGSGTRLTVV.

According to its frequency, this clonotype is large. CDR3 protein: CSALPGDSGNTIYF. This chain joins TRBV20-1 and TRBJ1-3; the TCRdb call, TRBD1, lacks DNA for checking. The CDR3 is made up of 14 amino acids. From germline, CDR1 is DFQATT and CDR2 SNEGSKA (reference sequence).

In terms of frequency, this clonotype is medium-sized. CDR3: CAWSPTGVDEKLFF. The V call is TRBV30, the J call TRBJ1-4; TCRdb selects TRBD1, and the lack of DNA leaves this call unchecked. Germline V gives CDR1 GTSNPN, CDR2 SVGIG (reference sequence). The CDR3 extends over 14 amino acids.

This clonotype is identified as large from frequency. The rearrangement joins TRBV6-1 to TRBJ1-1; TCRdb's D call, TRBD1, is unchecked because there is no DNA. CDR3 size: 15 residues. Per germline, CDR1 MNHNS and CDR2 SASEGT. The CDR3 loop reads CATVPGHSMNTEAFF.

By frequency, this clonotype registers medium-sized. The chain couples TRBV13 to TRBJ2-1; TCRdb designates TRBD2, a call that cannot be tested without DNA. CDR1 is PRHDT and CDR2 is FYEKMQ in the germline V gene (reference sequence). The CDR3 extends over 16 amino acids. CDR3 loop: CASSHLAGGSYNEQFF. The entire variable domain, with the rest obtained from reference TRBV13 and TRBJ2-1, is as follows: AAGVIQSPRHLIKEKRETATLKCYPIPRHDTVYWYQQGPGQDPQFLISFYEKMQSDKGSIPDRFSAQQFSDYHSELNMSSLELGDSALYFCASSHLAGGSYNEQFFGPGTRLTVL.

This clonotype ranks as medium-sized (0.01 to 0.1%) in terms of frequency. The gene calls are TRBV7-7 and TRBJ1-1; the D call from TCRdb, TRBD1, cannot be confirmed without DNA. Germline lookup yields CDR1 SSHAT and CDR2 FNYEAQ (reference sequence). The CDR3 runs to 13 residues. This CDR3 is CASSLTENTEAFF.

This clonotype is labeled medium-sized based on frequency. This chain connects TRBV7-3 to TRBJ2-7; TCRdb's D call, TRBD1, is unchecked because there is no DNA. The CDR3 sequence is 13 residues long. Germline V CDR1 and CDR2: SGHTA, FQGTGA. Here the CDR3 reads CASSTGQENEQYF.

This clonotype is labeled large based on frequency. The V call is TRBV3-1, the J call TRBJ1-2. Germline loops: CDR1 LGHDT, CDR2 YNNKEL (reference sequence). CDR3 size: 14 residues. The CDR3 sequence is CASSQEGQTHGYTF. The whole variable domain, remainder taken from reference TRBV3-1 and TRBJ1-2, is DTAVSQTPKYLVTQMGNDKSIKCEQNLGHDTMYWYKQDSKKFLKIMFSYNNKELIINETVPNRFSPKSPDKAHLNLHINSLELGDSAVYFCASSQEGQTHGYTFGSGTRLTVV.

This clonotype is identified as large from frequency. The chain joins TRBV7-8 to TRBJ1-1; TCRdb names TRBD1, which stays unverified in the absence of DNA. Germline assignment: CDR1 SGHVS and CDR2 FQNEAQ. The CDR3 sequence is 14 residues long. CDR3: CASSWGQLNTEAFF.

Measured by frequency, this clonotype is medium-sized (0.01 to 0.1%). The chain is built from TRBV5-1 and TRBJ1-1; TCRdb outputs TRBD1, but without DNA this stays unchecked. The CDR3 is made up of 13 amino acids. Germline V CDR1 and CDR2: SGHRS, YFSETQ. The CDR3 protein is CASSLGGVTEAFF.

Judged by frequency, this clonotype is medium-sized (0.01 to 0.1%). The rearrangement links TRBV20-1 to TRBJ1-5; without DNA, the TCRdb call of TRBD1 cannot be checked. The germline gives CDR1 DFQATT, CDR2 SNEGSKA (reference sequence). The CDR3 contains 14 residues. Here the CDR3 reads CSARDNQGAQPQHF.

This clonotype shows up as medium-sized by frequency. The chain couples TRBV30 to TRBJ2-6; TCRdb reports TRBD2, a call that lacks DNA to check it against. This CDR3 comprises 18 residues. Germline V lookup: CDR1 GTSNPN, CDR2 SVGIG (reference sequence). CDR3 sequence reads: CAWARVASGGFGANVLTF.

This clonotype is classed as medium-sized by frequency. This chain uses TRBV27 with TRBJ1-5. Looked up from germline, CDR1 is MNHEY and CDR2 is SMNVEV (reference sequence). CDR3 size: 16 residues. This CDR3 is CASSPSLGEVGQPQHF.

This clonotype is medium-sized (0.01 to 0.1%) by frequency. This CDR3 is CASSPHGLSYEQYF. This chain joins TRBV7-9 and TRBJ2-7. Germline lookup yields CDR1 SEHNR and CDR2 FQNEAQ (reference sequence). This CDR3 contains 14 residues.